The 8 T cell receptor beta chains given below trace back to one sample, sequenced in a study of post-analysis software for immune sequencing data (dated by TCRdb to 2014 to 2015). Their antigens remain unidentified. Results the study describes overall, beyond this receptor: Patients showed significantly higher frequencies than controls for about 5 TRBV segments, among them TRBV5-6, TRBV5-1 and TRBV20-1.

Libraries were built with PCR. Sequencing was performed on an Illumina HiSeq 2500. To reduce PCR and sequencing biases, unique molecular identifiers were incorporated into the TCR beta cDNA libraries. Starting from the raw public reads, TCRdb applied fastp trimming at Q25, assembled clones with MiXCR and retained in-frame beta chains. All rows with the same CDR3 protein become a single entry with the most common DNA and genes. For this sample there are around 200,000 distinct CDR3 sequences; approximately 30% appear just once. Together, the top ten hold 3% to 3.5% of the sample. Sequencing was carried out using blood. All receptors derive from a girl aged 2-17 years with multiple sclerosis.

Concerning this clonotype: A read error may explain this, as a much larger clone is one base away. The gene calls are TRBV9 and TRBJ2-7; 12 bases align to TRBD2. The CDR3 length is 15 residues. The germline V gene encodes CDR1 SGDLS and CDR2 YYNGEE. Losses at the gene ends were 3 bases for V and 6 bases for J; bases not matched to a gene: 7. CDR3 DNA sequence: TGTGCCAGCAGCGCCCTACTAGCGGGAGGAGGCGAGCAGTACTTC. It codes for CASSALLAGGGEQYF.

A word on this clonotype: A much bigger clone sits one base away, suggesting this may be a read error. The CDR3 protein is CTSSDGTGGADTQYF. In nucleotides, the CDR3 is TGTACCAGCAGTGACGGGACAGGGGGCGCAGATACGCAGTATTTT. The J gene is TRBJ2-3, the V gene TRBV6-4; TRBD1 agrees at 12 bases. CDR1 MRHNA and CDR2 SNTAGT come from the germline V gene. The CDR3 covers 15 residues.

This clonotype was seen only once. A single base separates this from a much larger clone, so it may be a read error. J is TRBJ2-7 and V is TRBV28; TRBD1 agrees at 7 bases. The CDR3 has 13 amino acids. From germline, CDR1 is MDHEN and CDR2 SYDVKM. The CDR3 protein is CVSSIGQAYEQYF. CDR3 coding DNA: TGTGTCAGCAGTATAGGACAGGCCTACGAGCAGTACTTC.

Note on this clonotype: This may be a read error, as it is one base from a much larger clone. The chain joins TRBV29-1 to TRBJ2-5, with D possibly matching TRBD2 (6 bases). Trimming cost V 7 bases and J 13 bases, with 25 bases left between them. Germline loops: CDR1 SQVTM, CDR2 ANQGSEA. The CDR3 has 13 amino acids. CDR3 sequence (DNA): TGCAGCGCCAGAGACGGGGACTCCTACGAGCGGTACTTC. Translation: CSARDGDSYERYF.

The chain joins TRBV27 to TRBJ2-3, with TRBD2 matching 7 bases. CDR3 size: 18 residues. Germline V gene data show CDR1 as MNHEY and CDR2 as SMNVEV (reference sequence). The junction had 19 bases not matched to a gene; V was cut back by 8 bases and J by 2 bases. The CDR3 nucleotides read TGTGCCAGCTTGACCCGGTATCCGCTAGCGGAGCACACAGATACGCAGTATTTT. Its translation: CASLTRYPLAEHTDTQYF.

At least ten counts were recorded for this clonotype. J is TRBJ2-7 and V is TRBV4-1; a weak D match, TRBD1 (5 bases). This CDR3 is built from 15 residues. The V end lost 0 bases, the J end lost 6 bases, and 15 bases lay between the germline ends. Germline assignment: CDR1 MGHRA and CDR2 YSYEKL. The CDR3 region is CASSQDRQGNLEQYF. Written as DNA, the CDR3 is TGCGCCAGCAGCCAAGATCGGCAGGGAAACCTCGAGCAGTACTTC.

The sample holds many counts of this clonotype. The chain couples TRBV29-1 to TRBJ2-7; a possible D gene is TRBD1 (6 bases). From germline, CDR1 is SQVTM and CDR2 ANQGSEA. This CDR3 is built from 15 residues. The V end lost 1 base, the J end lost 3 bases, and 16 bases lay between the germline ends. This chain's CDR3 is CSVEVLTGRRYEQYF. Here the CDR3 DNA reads TGCAGCGTTGAAGTTTTGACAGGCCGACGCTACGAGCAGTACTTC.

This clonotype has a count of ten or more. V gene TRBV11-2 combines with J gene TRBJ1-5; TRBD1 is a possible D gene (6 bases). There are 15 residues in the CDR3. V lost 5 bases to trimming and J lost 3 bases, with 14 bases between them. Germline V gene lookup returns CDR1 SGHAT and CDR2 FQNNGV. CDR3 in amino acids: CASSQTTGINQPQHF. In nucleotides, the CDR3 is TGTGCCAGCAGCCAAACGACAGGCATCAATCAGCCCCAGCATTTT.